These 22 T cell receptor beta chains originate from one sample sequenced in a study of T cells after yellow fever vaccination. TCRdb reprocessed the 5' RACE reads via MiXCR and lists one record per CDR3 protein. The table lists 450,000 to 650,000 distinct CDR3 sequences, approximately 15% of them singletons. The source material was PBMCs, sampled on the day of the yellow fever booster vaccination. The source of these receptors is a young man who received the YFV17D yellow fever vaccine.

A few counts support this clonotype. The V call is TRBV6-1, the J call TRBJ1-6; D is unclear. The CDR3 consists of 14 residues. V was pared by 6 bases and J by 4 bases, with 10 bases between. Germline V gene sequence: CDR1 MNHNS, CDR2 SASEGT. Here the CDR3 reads CASRGSGYNSPLHF. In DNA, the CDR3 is TGTGCCAGCAGAGGTTCAGGTTATAATTCACCCCTCCACTTT.

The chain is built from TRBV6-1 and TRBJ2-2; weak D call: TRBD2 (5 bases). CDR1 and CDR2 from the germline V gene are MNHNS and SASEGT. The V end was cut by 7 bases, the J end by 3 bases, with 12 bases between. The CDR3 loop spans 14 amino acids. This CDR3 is CASIRIGDTGELFF. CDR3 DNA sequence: TGTGCCAGCATACGGATCGGGGACACCGGGGAGCTGTTTTTT.

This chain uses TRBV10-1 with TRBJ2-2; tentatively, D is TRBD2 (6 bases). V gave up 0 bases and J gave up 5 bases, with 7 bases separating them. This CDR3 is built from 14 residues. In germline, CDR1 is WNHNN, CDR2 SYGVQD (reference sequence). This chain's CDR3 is CASSESGGTGELFF. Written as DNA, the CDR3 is TGCGCCAGCAGTGAGTCAGGAGGGACCGGGGAGCTGTTTTTT.

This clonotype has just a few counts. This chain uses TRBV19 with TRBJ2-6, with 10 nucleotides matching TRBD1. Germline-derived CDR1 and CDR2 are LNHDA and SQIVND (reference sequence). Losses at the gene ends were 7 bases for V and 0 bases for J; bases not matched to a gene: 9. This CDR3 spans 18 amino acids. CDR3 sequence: CASTPMTGGPSGANVLTF. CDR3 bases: TGTGCCAGTACCCCAATGACAGGGGGCCCCTCTGGGGCCAACGTCCTGACTTTC.

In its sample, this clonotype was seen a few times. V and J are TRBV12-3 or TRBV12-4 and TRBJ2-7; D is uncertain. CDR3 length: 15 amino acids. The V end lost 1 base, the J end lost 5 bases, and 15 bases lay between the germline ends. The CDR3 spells CASSLVAKSVDEQYF. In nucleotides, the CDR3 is TGTGCCAGCAGTTTAGTCGCCAAGAGCGTCGACGAGCAGTACTTC.

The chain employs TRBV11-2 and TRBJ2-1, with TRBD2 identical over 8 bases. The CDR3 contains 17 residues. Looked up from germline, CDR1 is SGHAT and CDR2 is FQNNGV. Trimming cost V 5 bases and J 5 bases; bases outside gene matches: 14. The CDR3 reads CASSPPRGGGSDNEQFF. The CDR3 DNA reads TGTGCCAGCAGCCCCCCGAGAGGCGGGGGGAGCGACAATGAGCAGTTCTTC.

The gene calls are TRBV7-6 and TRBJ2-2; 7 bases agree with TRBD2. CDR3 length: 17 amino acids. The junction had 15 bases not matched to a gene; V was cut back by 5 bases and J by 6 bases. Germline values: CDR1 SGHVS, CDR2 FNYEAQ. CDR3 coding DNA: TGTGCCAGCAGCCGTTCTACTAGCGCCTCGTCCGCCGGGGAGCTGTTTTTT. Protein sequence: CASSRSTSASSAGELFF.

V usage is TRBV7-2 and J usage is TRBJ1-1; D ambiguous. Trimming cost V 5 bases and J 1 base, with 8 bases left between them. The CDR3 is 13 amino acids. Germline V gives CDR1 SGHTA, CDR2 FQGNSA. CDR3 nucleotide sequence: TGTGCCAGCAGCCCACACAAGAACACTGAAGCTTTCTTT. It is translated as CASSPHKNTEAFF.

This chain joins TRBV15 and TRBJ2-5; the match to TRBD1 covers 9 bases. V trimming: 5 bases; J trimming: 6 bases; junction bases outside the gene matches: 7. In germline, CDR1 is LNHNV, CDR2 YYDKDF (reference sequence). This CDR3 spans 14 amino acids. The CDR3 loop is CATSDRDRVQTQYF. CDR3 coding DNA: TGTGCCACCAGCGACCGGGACAGGGTCCAGACCCAGTACTTC.

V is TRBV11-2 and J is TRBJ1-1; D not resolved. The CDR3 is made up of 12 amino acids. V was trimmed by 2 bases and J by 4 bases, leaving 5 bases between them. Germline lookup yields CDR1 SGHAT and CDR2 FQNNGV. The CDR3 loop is CASSLISTEAFF. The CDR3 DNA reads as TGTGCCAGCAGCTTAATAAGCACTGAAGCTTTCTTT.

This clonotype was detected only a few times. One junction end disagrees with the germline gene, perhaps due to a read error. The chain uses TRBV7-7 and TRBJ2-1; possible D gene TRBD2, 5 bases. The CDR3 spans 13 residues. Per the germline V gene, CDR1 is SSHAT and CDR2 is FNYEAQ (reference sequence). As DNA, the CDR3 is TGTGCTAGCAGCCCGGGGTCTCCCAGCGAGCAGTTCTTC. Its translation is CASSPGSPSEQFF.

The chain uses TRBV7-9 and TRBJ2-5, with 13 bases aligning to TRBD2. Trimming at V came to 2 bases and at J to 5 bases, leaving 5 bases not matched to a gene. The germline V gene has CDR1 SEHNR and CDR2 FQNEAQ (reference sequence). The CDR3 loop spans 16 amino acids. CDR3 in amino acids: CASSLTGLAGDETQYF. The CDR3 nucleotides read TGTGCCAGCAGCTTAACAGGACTAGCGGGAGATGAGACCCAGTACTTC. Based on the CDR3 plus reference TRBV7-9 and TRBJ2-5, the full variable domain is DTGVSQNPRHKITKRGQNVTFRCDPISEHNRLYWYRQTLGQGPEFLTYFQNEAQLEKSRLLSDRFSAERPKGSFSTLEIQRTEQGDSAMYLCASSLTGLAGDETQYFGPGTRLLVL.

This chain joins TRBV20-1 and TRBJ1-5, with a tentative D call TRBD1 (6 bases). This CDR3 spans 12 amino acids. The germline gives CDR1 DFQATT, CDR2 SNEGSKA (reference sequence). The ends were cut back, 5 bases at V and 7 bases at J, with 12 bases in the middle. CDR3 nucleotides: TGCAGTGCTGAGGGGGGGATACAGCCCCAGCATTTT. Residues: CSAEGGIQPQHF.

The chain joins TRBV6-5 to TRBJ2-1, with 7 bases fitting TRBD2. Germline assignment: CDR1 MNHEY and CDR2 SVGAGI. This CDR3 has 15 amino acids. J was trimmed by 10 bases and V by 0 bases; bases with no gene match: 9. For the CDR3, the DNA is TGTGCCAGCAGTTACTCTGGCCTAGCGGAAAAAGAGCAGTTCTTC. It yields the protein CASSYSGLAEKEQFF.

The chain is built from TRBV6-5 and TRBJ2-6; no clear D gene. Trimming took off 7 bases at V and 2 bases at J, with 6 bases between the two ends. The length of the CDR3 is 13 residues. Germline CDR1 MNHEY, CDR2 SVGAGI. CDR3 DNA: TGTGCCAGCACGAGTCCTGGGGCCAACGTCCTGACTTTC. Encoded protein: CASTSPGANVLTF.

The CDR3 region is CASLAGAGYNEQFF. In DNA form, the CDR3 reads TGCGCCAGCCTTGCGGGAGCGGGTTACAATGAGCAGTTCTTC. V and J are TRBV5-1 and TRBJ2-1, with TRBD2 identical over 7 bases. Germline CDR1 SGHRS, CDR2 YFSETQ. J was trimmed by 4 bases and V by 7 bases; bases with no gene match: 8. CDR3 length: 14 amino acids.

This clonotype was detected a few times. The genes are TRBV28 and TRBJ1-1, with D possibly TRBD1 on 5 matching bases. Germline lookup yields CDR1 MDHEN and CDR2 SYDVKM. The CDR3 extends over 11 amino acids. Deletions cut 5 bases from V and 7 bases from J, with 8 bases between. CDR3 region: CASSPGIEAFF. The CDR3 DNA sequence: TGTGCCAGCAGTCCAGGGATTGAAGCTTTCTTT.

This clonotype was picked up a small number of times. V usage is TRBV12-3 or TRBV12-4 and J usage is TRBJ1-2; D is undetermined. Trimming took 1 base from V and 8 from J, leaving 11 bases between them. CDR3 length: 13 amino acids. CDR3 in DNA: TGTGCCAGCAGTTTAGGAGATCTACCAGGCTACACCTTC. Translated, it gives CASSLGDLPGYTF.

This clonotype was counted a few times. CDR3 DNA sequence: TGTGCCAGCAGCACGGACAGGATCCCCTACGAGCAGTACTTC. This encodes CASSTDRIPYEQYF. The chain has TRBV5-4 and TRBJ2-7; TRBD1 matches at 7 bases. After removal of 4 bases from V and 2 bases from J, the junction contained 6 bases not matched to a gene. The CDR3 spans 14 residues. Germline V gene data show CDR1 as SGHNT and CDR2 as YYREEE (reference sequence).

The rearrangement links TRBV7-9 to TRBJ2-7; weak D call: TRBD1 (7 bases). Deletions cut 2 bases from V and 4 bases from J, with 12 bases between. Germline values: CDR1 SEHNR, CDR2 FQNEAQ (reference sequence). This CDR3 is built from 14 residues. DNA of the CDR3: TGTGCCAGCAGCTTATCAGCAGGGGGGTACGAGCAGTACTTC. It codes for CASSLSAGGYEQYF.

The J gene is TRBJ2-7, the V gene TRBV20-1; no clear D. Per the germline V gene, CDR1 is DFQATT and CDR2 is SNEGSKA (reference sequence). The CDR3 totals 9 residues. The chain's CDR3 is CSPNYEQYF. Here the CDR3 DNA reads TGCAGCCCAAACTACGAGCAGTACTTC.

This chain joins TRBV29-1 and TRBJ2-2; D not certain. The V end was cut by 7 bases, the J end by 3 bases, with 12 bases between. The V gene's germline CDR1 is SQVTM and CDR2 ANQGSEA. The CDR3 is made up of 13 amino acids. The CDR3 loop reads CSGSKADTGELFF. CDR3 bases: TGCAGCGGAAGCAAGGCGGACACCGGGGAGCTGTTTTTT.